This is a list of T cell receptor beta chains from one sample in a study of blood T cell repertoires in COVID-19. Assay used: immunoSEQ multiplex PCR; TCRdb lists only in-frame clones, some missing. The sample consists of about 64,000 clones, roughly 75% of them appearing once. The source material was peripheral blood. The receptors derive from a man aged 55 to 70 with COVID-19, enrolled during active disease. Each CDR3 is given with its conserved first and last residue. D genes are given only for firm matches. Only part of the rows carry a size: once, few, many, or a class if the clone is expanded.

-	TRBV27	TRBJ1-5	-	CASSFLGGGSNQPQHF	TGTGCCAGCAGTTTCCTAGGGGGTGGTAGCAATCAGCCCCAGCATTTT
-	TRBV15	TRBJ1-5	-	CATSRGDTNNQPQHF	TGTGCCACCAGCAGAGGGGACACCAACAATCAGCCCCAGCATTTT
-	TRBV5-1	TRBJ1-1	-	CASSLTGLNTEAFF	TGCGCCAGCAGCCTCACAGGGTTGAACACTGAAGCTTTCTTT
-	TRBV7-7	TRBJ1-6	-	CASSLSGGWGSPLHF	TGTGCCAGCAGCCTCTCTGGAGGCTGGGGTTCACCCCTCCACTTT
-	TRBV30	TRBJ2-7	-	CAWSVQGISYEQYF	TGTGCCTGGAGTGTGCAGGGTATATCCTACGAGCAGTACTTC
-	TRBV6-2/TRBV6-3	TRBJ2-7	TRBD2	CASSYGAGVSEQYF	TGTGCCAGCAGTTACGGAGCGGGAGTTTCCGAGCAGTACTTC
-	TRBV18	TRBJ2-2	-	CASSRGALQRAGELFF	TGTGCCAGCTCACGGGGAGCTCTTCAAAGAGCCGGGGAGCTGTTTTTT
-	TRBV30	TRBJ1-4	TRBD1	CAWTPGTGDEKLFF	TGTGCCTGGACTCCCGGGACAGGGGATGAAAAACTGTTTTTT
-	TRBV28	TRBJ2-3	TRBD2	CASSFSAGGLDTQYF	TGTGCCAGCAGTTTCTCAGCGGGGGGGTTAGATACGCAGTATTTT
once	TRBV5-1	TRBJ1-5	TRBD1	CASSPGTGFNQPQHF	TGCGCCAGCAGCCCCGGGACAGGGTTCAATCAGCCCCAGCATTTT
-	TRBV5-1	TRBJ1-1	TRBD1	CASSQRQGQDTEAFF	TGCGCCAGCAGCCAAAGACAGGGGCAGGACACTGAAGCTTTCTTT
-	TRBV12-5	TRBJ2-2	TRBD1	CASGTRTGETGELFF	TGTGCTAGTGGTACCCGGACAGGGGAAACCGGGGAGCTGTTTTTT
-	TRBV28	TRBJ2-7	TRBD2	CASSSPPGAGTSGSYEQYF	TGTGCCAGCAGTTCCCCCCCGGGGGCCGGGACTAGCGGCTCCTACGAGCAGTACTTC
once	TRBV5-1	TRBJ2-7	-	CASSQGGIYEQYF	TGCGCCAGCAGTCAGGGGGGCATCTACGAGCAGTACTTC
-	TRBV7-2	TRBJ2-1	TRBD2	CASSPRGLENNEQFF	TGTGCCAGCAGCCCCCGGGGACTAGAAAACAATGAGCAGTTCTTC